The T cell receptor (beta chain) under discussion was sequenced for a study of breast tumors, draining lymph nodes, adjacent tissues. Study-level findings and limits: Tumor T cell lymph node origin was a supported hypothesis, not proven.

As concerns this clonotype: Its antigen is not known. The CDR3 carries no conserved terminal phenylalanine or tryptophan, so it likely arises from a read error.

The CDR3 extends over 12 amino acids. Germline assignment: CDR1 DFQATT and CDR2 SNEGSKA (reference sequence). TCRdb reanalysed the multiplex PCR reads using MiXCR and keeps one entry per CDR3 protein. The table lists about 270,000 distinct CDR3 sequences, around 31% of them singletons. Samples came from axillary lymph nodes draining the breast cancer. The rearrangement uses TRBV20-1 and TRBJ2-1, with D uncertain. The source is a female donor with breast cancer. Some clones in this sample may be carry-over from other donors' samples. The sample was axillary lymph node tissue. The CDR3 region has the DNA TGCAGTGCTAGGGGTCCATACAGTGAGCAGTTCCTC. This gives the protein CSARGPYSEQFL.